This T cell receptor (beta chain) was obtained from a study of blood T cell repertoires in COVID-19. For the study at large: Acute-phase and convalescent COVID-19 samples originated in the United States, Italy and Spain. From T cells, B-cell-depleted T cells, or PBMCs came the material, which was cDNA or gDNA.

The germline gives CDR1 SEHNR, CDR2 FQNEAQ (reference sequence). This CDR3 is 17 amino acids long. Germline trimming cut 3 bases from V and 0 bases from J; bases unmatched to any gene: 6. As processed by the authors: Reference gene primer amplification gave nucleated cell count estimates. The repertoire was sequenced with immunoSEQ multiplex PCR; TCRdb's copy has only in-frame clones and lacks some. That table is the source of V, J and clone size, and D and trimming were worked out from the DNA. The table has about 140,000 clones, around 73% seen once. The TCR comes from a woman aged 45-60 years with active or convalescent COVID-19. The chain links TRBV7-9 to TRBJ1-3; 9 bases are shared with TRBD1. The material sequenced was peripheral blood. The CDR3 nucleotides read TGTGCCAGCAGCTTTACAGGGGGCGCGACCTCTGGAAACACCATATATTTT. The encoded protein is CASSFTGGATSGNTIYF.